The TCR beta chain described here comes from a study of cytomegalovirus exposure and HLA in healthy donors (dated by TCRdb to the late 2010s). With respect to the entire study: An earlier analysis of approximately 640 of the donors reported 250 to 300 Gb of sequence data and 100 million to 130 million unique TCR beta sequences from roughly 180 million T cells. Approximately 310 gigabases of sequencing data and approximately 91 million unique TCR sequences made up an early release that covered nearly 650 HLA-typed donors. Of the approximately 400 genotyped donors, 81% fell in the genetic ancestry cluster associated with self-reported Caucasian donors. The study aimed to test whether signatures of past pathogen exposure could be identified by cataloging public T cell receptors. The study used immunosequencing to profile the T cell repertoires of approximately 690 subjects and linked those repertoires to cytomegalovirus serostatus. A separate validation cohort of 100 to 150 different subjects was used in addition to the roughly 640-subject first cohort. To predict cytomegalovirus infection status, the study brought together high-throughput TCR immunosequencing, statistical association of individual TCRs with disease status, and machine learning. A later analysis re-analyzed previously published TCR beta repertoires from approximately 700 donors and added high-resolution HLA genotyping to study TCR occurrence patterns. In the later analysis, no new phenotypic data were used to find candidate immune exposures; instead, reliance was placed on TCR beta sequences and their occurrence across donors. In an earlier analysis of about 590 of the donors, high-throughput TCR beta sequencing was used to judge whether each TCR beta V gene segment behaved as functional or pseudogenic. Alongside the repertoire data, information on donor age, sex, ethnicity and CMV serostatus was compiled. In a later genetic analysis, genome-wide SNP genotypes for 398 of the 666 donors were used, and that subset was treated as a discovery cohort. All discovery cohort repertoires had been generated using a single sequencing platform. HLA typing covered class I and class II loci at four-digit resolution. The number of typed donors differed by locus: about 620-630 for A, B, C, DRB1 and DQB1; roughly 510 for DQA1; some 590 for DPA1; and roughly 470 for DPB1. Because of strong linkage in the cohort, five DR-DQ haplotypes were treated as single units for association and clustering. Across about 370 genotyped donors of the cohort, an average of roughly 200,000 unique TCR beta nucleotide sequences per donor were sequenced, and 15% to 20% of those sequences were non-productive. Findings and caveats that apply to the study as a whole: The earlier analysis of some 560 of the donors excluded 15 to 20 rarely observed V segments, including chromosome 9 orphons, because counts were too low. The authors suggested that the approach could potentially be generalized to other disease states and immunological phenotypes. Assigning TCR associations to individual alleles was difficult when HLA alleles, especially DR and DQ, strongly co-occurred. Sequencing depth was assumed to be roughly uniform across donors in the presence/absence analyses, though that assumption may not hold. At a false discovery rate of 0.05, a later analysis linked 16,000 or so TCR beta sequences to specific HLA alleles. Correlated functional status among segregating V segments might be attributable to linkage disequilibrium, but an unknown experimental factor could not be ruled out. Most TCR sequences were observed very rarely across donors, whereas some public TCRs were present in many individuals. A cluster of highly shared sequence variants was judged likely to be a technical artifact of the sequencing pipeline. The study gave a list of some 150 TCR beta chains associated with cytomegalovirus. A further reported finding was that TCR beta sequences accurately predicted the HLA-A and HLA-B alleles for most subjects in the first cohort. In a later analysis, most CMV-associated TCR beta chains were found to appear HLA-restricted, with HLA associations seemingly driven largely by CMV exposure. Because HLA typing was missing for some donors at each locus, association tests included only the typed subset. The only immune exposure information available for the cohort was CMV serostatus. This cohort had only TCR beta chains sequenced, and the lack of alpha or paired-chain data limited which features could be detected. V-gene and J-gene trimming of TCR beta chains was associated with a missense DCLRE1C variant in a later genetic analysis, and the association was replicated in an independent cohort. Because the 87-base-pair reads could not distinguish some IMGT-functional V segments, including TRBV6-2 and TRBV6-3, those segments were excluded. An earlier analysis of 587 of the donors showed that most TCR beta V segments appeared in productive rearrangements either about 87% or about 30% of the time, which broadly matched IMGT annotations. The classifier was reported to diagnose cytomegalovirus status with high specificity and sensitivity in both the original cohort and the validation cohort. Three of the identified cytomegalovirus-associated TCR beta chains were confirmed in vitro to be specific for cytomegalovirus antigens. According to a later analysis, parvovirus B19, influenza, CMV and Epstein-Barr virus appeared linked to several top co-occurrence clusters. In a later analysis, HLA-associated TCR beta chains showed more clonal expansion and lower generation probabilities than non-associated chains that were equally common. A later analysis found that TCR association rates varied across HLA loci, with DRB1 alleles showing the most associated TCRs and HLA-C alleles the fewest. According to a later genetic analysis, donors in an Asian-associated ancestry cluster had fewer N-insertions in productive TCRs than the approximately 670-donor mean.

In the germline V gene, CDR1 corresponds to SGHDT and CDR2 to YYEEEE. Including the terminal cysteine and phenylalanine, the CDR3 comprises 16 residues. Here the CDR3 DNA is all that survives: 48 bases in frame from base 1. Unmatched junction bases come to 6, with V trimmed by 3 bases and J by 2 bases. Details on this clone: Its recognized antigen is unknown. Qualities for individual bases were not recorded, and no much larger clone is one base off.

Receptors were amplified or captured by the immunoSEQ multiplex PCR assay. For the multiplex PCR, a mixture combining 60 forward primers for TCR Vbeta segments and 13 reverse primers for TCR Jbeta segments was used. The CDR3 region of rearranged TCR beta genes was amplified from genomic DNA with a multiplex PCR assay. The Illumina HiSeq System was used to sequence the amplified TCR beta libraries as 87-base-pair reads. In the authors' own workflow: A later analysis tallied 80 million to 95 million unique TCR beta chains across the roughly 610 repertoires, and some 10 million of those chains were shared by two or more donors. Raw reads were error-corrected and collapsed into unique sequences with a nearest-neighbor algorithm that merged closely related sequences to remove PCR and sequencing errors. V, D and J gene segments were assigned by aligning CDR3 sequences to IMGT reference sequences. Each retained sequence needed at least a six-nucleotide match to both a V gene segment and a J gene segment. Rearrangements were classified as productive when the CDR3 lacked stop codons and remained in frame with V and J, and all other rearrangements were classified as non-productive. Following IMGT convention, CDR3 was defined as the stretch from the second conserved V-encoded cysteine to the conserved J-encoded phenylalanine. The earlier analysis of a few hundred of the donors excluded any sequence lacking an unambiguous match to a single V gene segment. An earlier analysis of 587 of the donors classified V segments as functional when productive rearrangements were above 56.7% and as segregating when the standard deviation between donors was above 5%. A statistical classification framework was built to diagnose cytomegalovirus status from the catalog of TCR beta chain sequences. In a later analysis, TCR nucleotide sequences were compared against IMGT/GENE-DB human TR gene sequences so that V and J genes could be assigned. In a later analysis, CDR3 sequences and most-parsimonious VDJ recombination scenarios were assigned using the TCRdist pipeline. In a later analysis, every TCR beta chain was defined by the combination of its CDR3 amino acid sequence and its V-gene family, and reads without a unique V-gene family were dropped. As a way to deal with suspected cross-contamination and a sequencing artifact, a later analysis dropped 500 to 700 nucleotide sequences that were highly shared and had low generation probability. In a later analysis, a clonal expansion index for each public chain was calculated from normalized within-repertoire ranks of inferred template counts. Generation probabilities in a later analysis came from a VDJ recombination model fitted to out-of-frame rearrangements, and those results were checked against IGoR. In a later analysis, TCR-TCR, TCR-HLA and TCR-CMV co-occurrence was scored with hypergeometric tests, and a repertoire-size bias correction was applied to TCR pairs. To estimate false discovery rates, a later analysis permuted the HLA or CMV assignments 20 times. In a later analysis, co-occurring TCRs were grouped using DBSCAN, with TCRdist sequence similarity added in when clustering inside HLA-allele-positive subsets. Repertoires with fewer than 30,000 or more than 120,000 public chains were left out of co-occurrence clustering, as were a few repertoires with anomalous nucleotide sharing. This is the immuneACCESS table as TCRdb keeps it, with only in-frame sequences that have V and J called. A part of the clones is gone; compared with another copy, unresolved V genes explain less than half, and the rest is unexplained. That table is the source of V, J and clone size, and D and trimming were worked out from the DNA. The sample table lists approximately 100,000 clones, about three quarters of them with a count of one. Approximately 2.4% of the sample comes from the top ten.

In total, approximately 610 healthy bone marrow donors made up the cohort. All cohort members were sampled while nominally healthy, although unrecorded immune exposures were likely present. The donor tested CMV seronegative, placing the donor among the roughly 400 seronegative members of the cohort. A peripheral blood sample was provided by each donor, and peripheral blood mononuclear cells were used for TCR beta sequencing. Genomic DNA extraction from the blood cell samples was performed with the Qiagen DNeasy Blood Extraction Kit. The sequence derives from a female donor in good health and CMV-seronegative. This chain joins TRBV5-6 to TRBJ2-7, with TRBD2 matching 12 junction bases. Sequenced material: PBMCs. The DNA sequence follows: TGTGCCAGCAGCTCTCCGGGACTAGCGGGCCCCTACGAGCAGTACTTC. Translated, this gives CASSSPGLAGPYEQYF.